This T cell receptor (beta chain) emerged from a study of T-cell reconstitution after alpha-beta-depleted transplantation in children. Unique molecular identifiers were incorporated into the prepared TCRbeta library. From the PCR reads, TCRdb called clonotypes with MiXCR, one entry per CDR3 protein. The sample contains about 410,000 distinct CDR3 sequences, about a fifth of which appear only once. The CDR3 has 14 amino acids. The J segment lost 4 bases and the V segment lost 9 bases, leaving 8 bases of the junction unmatched. Germline values: CDR1 MNHEY, CDR2 SMNVEV (reference sequence). The chain links TRBV27 to TRBJ2-3; the match to TRBD2 covers 9 bases. The sequence derives from a human donor who donated a stem cell graft to a child with acute myeloid leukemia. This specimen was PBMCs from the stem cell graft donor, taken from the stem cell graft. DNA for the CDR3: TGTGCCAGTATGCTGGCGGGAGGGGCAGATACGCAGTATTTT. As protein: CASMLAGGADTQYF.